This T cell receptor beta chain emerged from a study of blood T cell repertoires in COVID-19. The CDR3 consists of 15 residues. The V segment lost 4 bases and the J segment 4 bases; nucleotides outside the gene matches: 7. Germline CDR1 ENHRY, CDR2 SYGVKD. The repertoire was sequenced with immunoSEQ multiplex PCR; TCRdb's copy has only in-frame clones and lacks some. The table has 200,000 to 250,000 clones, roughly nine tenths seen once. This sequence joins TRBV10-3 and TRBJ2-1; 7 bases line up with TRBD2. This clonotype was obtained from a man aged 65 to 85 with acute or convalescent COVID-19. The sequencing input was peripheral blood. The CDR3 DNA is TGTGCCATCAGTGTCGTGGGCGGGAGTTACAATGAGCAGTTCTTC. Amino acid sequence: CAISVVGGSYNEQFF.